The subject of this entry is one T cell receptor (beta chain). Its antigen remains unknown. The sample comes from a study of T cells in Graves' hyperthyroidism and ophthalmopathy. Exclusion criteria comprised uncontrolled infection, other autoimmune disease, pregnancy or lactation. Diagnostic assessment was based on clinical symptoms, serum thyroxine and TRAb, thyroid ultrasound and orbital computed tomography. PBMCs were derived from more than 8 ml fresh peripheral blood. The TCR beta CDR3 regions underwent amplification using RNA transcripts as the source. First-round RT-PCR of the TCR CDR3 relied on the HTBI primer set. TCRdb reprocessed the multiplex PCR reads with MiXCR, giving one entry per CDR3 protein. The sample carries roughly 800,000 distinct CDR3 sequences, around 39% recorded once. The germline V gene encodes CDR1 MGHDK and CDR2 SYGVNS. V shed 8 bases and J 7 bases; nucleotides not matched to a gene: 10. The CDR3 length is 14 residues.

Whole-study findings and limits: Prediction of ophthalmopathy progression came a median approximately 6.5 months pre-onset.

V and J are TRBV25-1 and TRBJ1-5, with 8 nucleotides matching TRBD1. The specimen was blood. The clonotype was recovered from a man in his late teens or twenties with Graves' hyperthyroidism. CDR3 residues: CASPWTGQGQPQHF. The CDR3 DNA follows: TGTGCCAGCCCTTGGACAGGGCAAGGGCAGCCCCAGCATTTT.